What follows are 4 T cell receptor beta chains derived from one specimen sequenced in a study of human thymus T cells. Clones were sequenced by immunoSEQ multiplex PCR, and TCRdb holds only the in-frame ones, with some missing. The sample holds more than 50,000 clones; approximately 93% are singletons and the top ten take nearly 6%. The specimen was blood. These receptors originate from a boy younger than two with a congenital heart defect but otherwise immunologically healthy.

There are a few counts of this clone. This chain links TRBV6-6 with TRBJ2-7, with 7 bases aligning to TRBD1. This CDR3 contains 12 residues. The ends lost 6 bases at V and 2 bases at J; junction bases unmatched: 1. Germline V gene data show CDR1 as MNHNY and CDR2 as SVGAGI (reference sequence). The CDR3 region has the DNA TGTGCCAGCAGGGGGACAGCCTACGAGCAGTACTTC. As protein: CASRGTAYEQYF.

This chain uses TRBV10-1 with TRBJ2-5; 11 nucleotides agree with TRBD2. Trimming took 1 base from V and 3 from J; bases not matched to a gene: 4. The CDR3 sequence is 16 residues long. Germline CDR1 reads WNHNN; CDR2 reads SYGVQD (reference sequence). The CDR3: CASSEFTSGGKETQYF. CDR3 DNA: TGCGCCAGCAGTGAGTTCACTAGCGGGGGCAAAGAGACCCAGTACTTC.

The V and J genes are TRBV21-1 and TRBJ2-3. TRBV21-1 is flagged as a pseudogene. The CDR3 has 17 residues. The CDR3 protein is CASSKVRGPFETDTQYF. The CDR3 DNA sequence: TGTGCCAGCAGCAAAGTGAGGGGCCCTTTTGAAACAGATACGCAGTATTTT.

The chain has TRBV10-3 and TRBJ2-6; 8 nucleotides agree with TRBD1. CDR1 and CDR2 (germline): ENHRY, SYGVKD. This CDR3 contains 15 residues. Losses at the gene ends were 4 bases for V and 4 bases for J; bases not matched to a gene: 3. The CDR3 here is CAISGQGYGANVLTF. As DNA, the CDR3 is TGTGCCATCAGTGGACAGGGGTACGGGGCCAACGTCCTGACTTTC.